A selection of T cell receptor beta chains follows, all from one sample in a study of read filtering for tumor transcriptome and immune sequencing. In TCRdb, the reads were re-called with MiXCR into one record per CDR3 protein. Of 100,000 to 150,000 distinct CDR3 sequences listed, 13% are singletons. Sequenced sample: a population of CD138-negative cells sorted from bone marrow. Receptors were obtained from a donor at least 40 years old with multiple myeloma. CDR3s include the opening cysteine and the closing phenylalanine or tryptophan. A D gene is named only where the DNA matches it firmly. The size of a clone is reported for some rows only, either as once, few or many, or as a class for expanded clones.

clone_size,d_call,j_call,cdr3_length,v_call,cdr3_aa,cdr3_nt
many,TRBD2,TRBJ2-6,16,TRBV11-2,CASSLSGGSGANVLTF,TGTGCCAGCAGCTTATCGGGGGGGTCTGGGGCCAACGTCCTGACTTTC
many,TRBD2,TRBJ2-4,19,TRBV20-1,CSASPSGTPWGVAKNIQYF,TGCAGTGCTAGTCCTAGCGGGACGCCGTGGGGAGTGGCCAAAAACATTCAGTACTTC
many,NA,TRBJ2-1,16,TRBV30,CAWSVRWASSYNEQFF,TGTGCCTGGAGTGTACGATGGGCATCCTCCTACAATGAGCAGTTCTTC
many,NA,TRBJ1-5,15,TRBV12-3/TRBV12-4,CASSNRGAYNQPQHF,TGTGCCAGCAGTAATCGGGGGGCTTACAATCAGCCCCAGCATTTT
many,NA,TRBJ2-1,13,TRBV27,CASSLLLYNEQFF,TGTGCCAGCAGTTTACTCCTGTACAATGAGCAGTTCTTC
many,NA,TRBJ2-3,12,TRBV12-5,CASVSGARAQYF,TGTGCTAGTGTTTCCGGCGCCAGGGCGCAGTATTTT
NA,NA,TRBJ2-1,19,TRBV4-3,CASSPSAILASGRDNEQFF,TGCGCCAGCAGCCCGTCCGCAATTCTGGCCAGTGGGCGAGATAATGAGCAGTTCTTC
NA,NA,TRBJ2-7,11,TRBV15,CATSVLGEQYF,TGTGCCACCAGCGTGTTAGGCGAGCAGTACTTC
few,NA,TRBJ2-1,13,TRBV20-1,CSARDPGTPPQFF,TGCAGTGCTAGAGACCCGGGGACTCCTCCGCAGTTCTTC
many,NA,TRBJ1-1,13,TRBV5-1,CASSLAGTPEAFF,TGCGCCAGCAGCTTGGCCGGGACACCCGAAGCTTTCTTT
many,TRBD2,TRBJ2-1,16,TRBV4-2,CASSEGLAVTYNEQFF,TGTGCCAGCAGTGAGGGACTAGCGGTTACCTACAATGAGCAGTTCTTC
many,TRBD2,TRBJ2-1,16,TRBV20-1,CSARIIAGGQYNEQFF,TGCAGTGCTAGGATTATAGCGGGAGGGCAATACAATGAGCAGTTCTTC
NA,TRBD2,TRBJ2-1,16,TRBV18,CASSPNLAGGHNAQFF,TGTGCCAGCTCACCTAATCTAGCGGGAGGCCACAATGCGCAGTTCTTC
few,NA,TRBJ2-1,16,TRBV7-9,CASRKRGGRFGDEQFF,TGTGCCAGCAGAAAGAGAGGCGGGCGTTTTGGGGATGAGCAGTTCTTC
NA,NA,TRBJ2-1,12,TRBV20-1,CSATETYNEQFF,TGCAGTGCTACTGAAACCTACAATGAGCAGTTCTTC
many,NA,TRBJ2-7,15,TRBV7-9,CASSPPRPRSNEQYF,TGTGCCAGCAGCCCTCCTAGACCCCGGAGCAACGAGCAGTACTTC
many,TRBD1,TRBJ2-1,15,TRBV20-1,CSAYPGQFPYNEQFF,TGCAGTGCTTATCCGGGACAGTTCCCGTACAATGAGCAGTTCTTC
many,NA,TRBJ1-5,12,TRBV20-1,CSANRRGQPQHF,TGCAGTGCCAACCGCCGAGGGCAGCCCCAGCATTTT
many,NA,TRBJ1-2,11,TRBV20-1,CSAIGVGGYTF,TGCAGTGCTATTGGAGTCGGCGGCTACACCTTC
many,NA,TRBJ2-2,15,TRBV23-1,CASSQSVAATGELFF,TGCGCCAGCAGTCAATCGGTAGCGGCGACCGGGGAGCTGTTTTTT
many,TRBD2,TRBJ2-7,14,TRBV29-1,CSVSGLAGTYEQYF,TGCAGCGTGAGCGGACTAGCGGGAACCTACGAGCAGTACTTC
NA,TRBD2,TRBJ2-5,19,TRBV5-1,CASSLGATGGRRYQETQYF,TGCGCCAGCAGCTTGGGCGCCACCGGCGGGAGAAGGTACCAAGAGACCCAGTACTTC
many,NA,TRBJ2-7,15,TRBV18,CASSPRDTRSYEQYF,TGTGCCAGCTCACCCCGGGACACTCGCTCCTACGAGCAGTACTTC
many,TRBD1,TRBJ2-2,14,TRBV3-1,CASSRRGPSGELFF,TGTGCCAGCAGCCGCAGGGGGCCATCCGGGGAGCTGTTTTTT
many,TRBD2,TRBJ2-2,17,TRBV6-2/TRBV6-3,CASSYPGTSGRTGELFF,TGTGCCAGCAGTTACCCCGGGACTAGCGGGAGGACCGGGGAGCTGTTTTTT
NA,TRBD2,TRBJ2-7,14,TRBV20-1,CSAGRLAAPYEQYF,TGCAGTGCTGGGCGACTAGCGGCCCCCTACGAGCAGTACTTC
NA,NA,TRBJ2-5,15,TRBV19,CASSIDGGQQETQYF,TGTGCCAGTAGTATAGATGGAGGACAGCAAGAGACCCAGTACTTC